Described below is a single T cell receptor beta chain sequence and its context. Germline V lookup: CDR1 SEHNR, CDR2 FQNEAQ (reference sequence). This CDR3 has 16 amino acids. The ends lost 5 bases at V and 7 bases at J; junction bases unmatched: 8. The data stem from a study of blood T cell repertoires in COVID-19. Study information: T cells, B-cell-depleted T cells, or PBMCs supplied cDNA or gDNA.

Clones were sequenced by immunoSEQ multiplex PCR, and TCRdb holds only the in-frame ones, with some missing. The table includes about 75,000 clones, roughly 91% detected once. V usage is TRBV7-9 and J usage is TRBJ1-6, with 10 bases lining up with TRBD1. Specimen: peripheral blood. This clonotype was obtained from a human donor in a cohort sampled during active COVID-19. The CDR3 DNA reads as TGTGCCAGCAGCACCCAGACAGGGGGCAAGAATTCACCCCTCCACTTT. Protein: CASSTQTGGKNSPLHF.